This TCR beta chain was captured in a study of response to subunit inactivated influenza vaccine. Notes on the study in general: Authors suggested seasonal influenza vaccinations each recruit few new T cells.

This CDR3 region has 11 residues. V dropped 1 base and J dropped 6 bases, with 0 bases sitting between them. This clonotype has ten or more counts. Its specificity is not known. TCRdb re-analysed the RT-PCR reads in MiXCR, keeping a single row per CDR3 protein. The profile shows 650,000 to 800,000 distinct CDR3 sequences, roughly 13% of them singletons. This material consisted of PBMCs from blood, taken 14 to 15 days before vaccination. The source is a man aged 50-60 years who received an inactivated influenza vaccine. The rearrangement joins TRBV12-3 or TRBV12-4 to TRBJ1-4; D is ambiguous. CDR3: CASSLDEKLFF. The CDR3, as DNA: TGTGCCAGCAGTTTAGATGAAAAACTGTTTTTT.